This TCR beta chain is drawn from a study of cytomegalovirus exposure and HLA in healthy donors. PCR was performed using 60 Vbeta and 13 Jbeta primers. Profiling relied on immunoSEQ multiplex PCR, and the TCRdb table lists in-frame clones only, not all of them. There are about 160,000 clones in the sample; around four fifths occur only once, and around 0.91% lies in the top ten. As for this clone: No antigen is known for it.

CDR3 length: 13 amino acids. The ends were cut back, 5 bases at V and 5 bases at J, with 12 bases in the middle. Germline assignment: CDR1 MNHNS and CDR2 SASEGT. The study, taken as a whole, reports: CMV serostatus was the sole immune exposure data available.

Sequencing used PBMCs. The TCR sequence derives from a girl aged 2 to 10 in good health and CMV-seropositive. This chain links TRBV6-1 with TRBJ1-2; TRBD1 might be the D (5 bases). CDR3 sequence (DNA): TGTGCCAGCAGTCAGACAGTTAATTATGGCTACACCTTC. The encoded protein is CASSQTVNYGYTF.